The clone carrying this T cell receptor (beta chain) was observed a few times. Its antigen is still unknown. This sample is part of a study of response to subunit inactivated influenza vaccine. The germline V and J ends were trimmed by 1 base and 4 bases, with 14 bases remaining between them. The CDR3 has 15 residues. CDR1 and CDR2 from the germline V gene are MDHEN and SYDVKM. TCRdb reprocessed the RT-PCR reads via MiXCR and lists one record per CDR3 protein. This table holds a few hundred thousand distinct CDR3 sequences, 12% to 15% found once. Study findings and constraints: A suggestion made by the authors is that each seasonal influenza vaccination recruits few new T cells.

The material was PBMCs from blood, obtained roughly 13 days after vaccination. The receptor's source is a man between 45 and 60 years old who received an inactivated influenza vaccine. The rearrangement joins TRBV28 to TRBJ2-7; D is possibly TRBD1 or TRBD2 (6 bases each). CDR3 loop: CASSLFGGLGYEQYF. Written as DNA, the CDR3 is TGTGCCAGCAGTTTATTCGGGGGCCTAGGGTACGAGCAGTACTTC. Variable domain in full (rest from reference TRBV28 and TRBJ2-7): DVKVTQSSRYLVKRTGEKVFLECVQDMDHENMFWYRQDPGLGLRLIYFSYDVKMKEKGDIPEGYSVSREKKERFSLILESASTNQTSMYLCASSLFGGLGYEQYFGPGTRLTVT.